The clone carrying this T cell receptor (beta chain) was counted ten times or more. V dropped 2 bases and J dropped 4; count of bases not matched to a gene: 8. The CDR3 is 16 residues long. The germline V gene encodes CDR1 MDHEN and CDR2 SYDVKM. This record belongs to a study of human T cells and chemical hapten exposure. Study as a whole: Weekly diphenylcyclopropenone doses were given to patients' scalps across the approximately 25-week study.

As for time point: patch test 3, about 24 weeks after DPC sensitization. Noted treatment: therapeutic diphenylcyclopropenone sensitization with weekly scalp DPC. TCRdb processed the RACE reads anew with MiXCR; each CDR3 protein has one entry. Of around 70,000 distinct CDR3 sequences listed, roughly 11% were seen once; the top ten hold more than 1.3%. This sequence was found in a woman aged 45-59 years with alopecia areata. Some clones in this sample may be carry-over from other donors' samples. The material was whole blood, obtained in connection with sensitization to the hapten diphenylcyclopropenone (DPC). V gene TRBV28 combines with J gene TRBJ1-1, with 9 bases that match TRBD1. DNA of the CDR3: TGTGCCAGCAGTTTAGCCGGACAGGGGAGGAGCACTGAAGCTTTCTTT. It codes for CASSLAGQGRSTEAFF.